The 5 T cell receptor beta chains presented below share a single source sample, sequenced in a study of blood T cell repertoires in COVID-19. The data were produced by immunoSEQ multiplex PCR, yet TCRdb's version contains in-frame clones alone and is incomplete. The sample shows some 100,000 clones, approximately 93% of them seen only once. The specimen was peripheral blood. The receptor source for this set is a man aged 55 to 70 with acute or convalescent COVID-19.

The chain joins TRBV24-1 to TRBJ1-2; D remains ambiguous. The CDR3 covers 12 residues. Deletions cut 3 bases from V and 8 bases from J, with 9 bases between. Germline V lookup: CDR1 KGHDR, CDR2 SFDVKD. The CDR3 region is CATSDPMRGYTF. CDR3 in DNA: TGTGCCACCAGTGATCCTATGCGAGGCTACACCTTC.

V gene TRBV5-4 combines with J gene TRBJ2-3; 7 nucleotides agree with TRBD1. Germline assignment: CDR1 SGHNT and CDR2 YYREEE (reference sequence). The CDR3 is 16 amino acids. V was clipped by 4 bases and J by 5 bases; unmatched bases: 13. The CDR3: CASSGRQGSMGDTQYF. The CDR3 coding sequence is TGTGCCAGCAGCGGTCGACAGGGCAGTATGGGAGATACGCAGTATTTT.

This chain joins TRBV11-1 and TRBJ2-2; possibly TRBD2 for D (5 bases). The germline V gene has CDR1 SGHAT and CDR2 FQDESV (reference sequence). There are 15 residues in the CDR3. V was shortened by 3 bases and J by 2 bases, with 10 bases between the two germline ends. The CDR3 bases are TGTGCCAGCAGCTTTCTGAGGGAAAACACCGGGGAGCTGTTTTTT. Protein product: CASSFLRENTGELFF.

The chain combines TRBV11-3 with TRBJ2-1, with D maybe TRBD2 (6 bases). The CDR3 length is 17 residues. V lost 2 bases and J 7 bases, leaving 21 bases between the germline ends. The V gene's germline CDR1 is SGHNT and CDR2 YENEEA. The CDR3 here is CASSLYGDLVTDNEQFF. The CDR3 nucleotides read TGTGCCAGCAGCTTATATGGGGACTTGGTGACGGATAATGAGCAGTTCTTC.

The chain recombines TRBV6-5 with TRBJ1-2; D perhaps matches TRBD1 (6 bases). The CDR3 runs to 14 residues. The V end lost 8 bases, the J end lost 4 bases, and 17 bases lay between the germline ends. Germline V lookup: CDR1 MNHEY, CDR2 SVGAGI. The CDR3 DNA reads TGTGCCAGCCCCGGAACAGGGTGGATCTATGGCTACACCTTC. It is translated as CASPGTGWIYGYTF.